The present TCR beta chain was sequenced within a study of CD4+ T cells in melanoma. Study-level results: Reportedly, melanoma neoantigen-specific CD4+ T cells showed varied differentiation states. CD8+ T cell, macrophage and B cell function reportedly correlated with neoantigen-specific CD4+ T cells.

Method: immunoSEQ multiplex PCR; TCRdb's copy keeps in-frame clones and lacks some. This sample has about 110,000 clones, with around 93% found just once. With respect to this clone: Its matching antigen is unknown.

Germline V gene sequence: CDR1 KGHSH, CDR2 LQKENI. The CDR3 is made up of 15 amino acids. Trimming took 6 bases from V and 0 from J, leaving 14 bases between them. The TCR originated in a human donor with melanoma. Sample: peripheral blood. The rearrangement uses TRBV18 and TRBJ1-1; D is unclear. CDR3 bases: TGTGCCAGCTCCCTGACTTTGCAGCTGAACACTGAAGCTTTCTTT. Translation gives CASSLTLQLNTEAFF.